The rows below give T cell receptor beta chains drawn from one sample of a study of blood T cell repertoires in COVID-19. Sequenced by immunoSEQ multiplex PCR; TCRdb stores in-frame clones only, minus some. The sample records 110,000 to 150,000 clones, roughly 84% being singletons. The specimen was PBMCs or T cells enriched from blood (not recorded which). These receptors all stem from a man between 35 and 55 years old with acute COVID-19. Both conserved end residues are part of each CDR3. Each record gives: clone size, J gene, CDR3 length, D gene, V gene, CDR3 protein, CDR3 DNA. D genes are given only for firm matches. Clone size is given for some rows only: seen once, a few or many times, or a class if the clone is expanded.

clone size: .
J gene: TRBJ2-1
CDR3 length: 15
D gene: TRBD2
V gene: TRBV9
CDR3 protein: CASSAGLAYHNEQFF
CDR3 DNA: TGTGCCAGCAGCGCGGGACTAGCGTACCACAATGAGCAGTTCTTC

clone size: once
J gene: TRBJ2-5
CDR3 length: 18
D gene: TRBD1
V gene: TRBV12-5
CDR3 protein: CASGGGQGRTSDQETQYF
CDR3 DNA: TGTGCTAGTGGGGGGGGACAGGGCCGAACTAGCGACCAAGAGACCCAGTACTTC

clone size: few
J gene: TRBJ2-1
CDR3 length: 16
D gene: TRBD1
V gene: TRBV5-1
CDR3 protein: CASSPRPGTGDNEQFF
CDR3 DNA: TGCGCCAGCAGCCCTCGCCCCGGGACAGGTGATAATGAGCAGTTCTTC

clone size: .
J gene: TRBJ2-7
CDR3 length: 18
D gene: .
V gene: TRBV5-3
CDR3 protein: CARSLSRGKGGLPYEQYF
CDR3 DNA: TGTGCCAGAAGCTTGTCAAGGGGGAAGGGCGGACTTCCCTACGAGCAGTACTTC

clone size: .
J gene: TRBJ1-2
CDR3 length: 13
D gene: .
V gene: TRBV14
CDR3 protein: CASSQLQGLGYTF
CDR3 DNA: TGTGCCAGCAGCCAATTGCAGGGTCTTGGCTACACCTTC

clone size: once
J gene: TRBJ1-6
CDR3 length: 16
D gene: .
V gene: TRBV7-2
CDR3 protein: CASSLGGVSYNSPLHF
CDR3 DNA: TGTGCCAGCAGCTTAGGGGGGGTATCCTATAATTCACCCCTCCACTTT

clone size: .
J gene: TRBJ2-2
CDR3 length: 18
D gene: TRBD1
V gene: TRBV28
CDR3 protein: CASSLCQGTGCHTGELFF
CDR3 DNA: TGTGCCAGCAGTTTATGCCAAGGGACAGGGTGCCACACCGGGGAGCTGTTTTTT

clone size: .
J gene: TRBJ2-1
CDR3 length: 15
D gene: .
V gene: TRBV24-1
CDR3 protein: CATSDPGDISREQFF
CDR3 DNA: TGTGCCACCAGTGATCCCGGGGACATCTCGAGGGAGCAGTTCTTC

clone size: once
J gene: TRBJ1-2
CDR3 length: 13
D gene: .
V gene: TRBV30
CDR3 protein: CAWSENRDYGYTF
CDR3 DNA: TGTGCCTGGAGTGAAAACAGGGACTATGGCTACACCTTC

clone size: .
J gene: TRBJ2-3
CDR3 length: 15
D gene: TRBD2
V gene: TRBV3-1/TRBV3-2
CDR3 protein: CASTSLAGVTDTQYF
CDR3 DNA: TGTGCCAGCACCTCTCTAGCGGGAGTCACAGATACGCAGTATTTT

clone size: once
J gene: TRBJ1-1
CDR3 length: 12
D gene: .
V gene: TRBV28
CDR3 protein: CASRYGGTEAFF
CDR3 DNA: TGTGCCAGCAGGTACGGAGGAACTGAAGCTTTCTTT

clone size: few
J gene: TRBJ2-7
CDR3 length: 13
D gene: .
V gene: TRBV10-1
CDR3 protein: CASSESGRGEQYF
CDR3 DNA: TGCGCCAGCAGTGAGTCGGGGAGAGGCGAGCAGTACTTC

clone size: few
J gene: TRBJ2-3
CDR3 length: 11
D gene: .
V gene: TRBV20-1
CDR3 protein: CSPGSTDTQYF
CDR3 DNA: TGCAGTCCGGGATCCACAGATACGCAGTATTTT

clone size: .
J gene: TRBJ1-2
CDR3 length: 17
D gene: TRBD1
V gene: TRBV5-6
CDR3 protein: CASSLPGTGYNVDGYTF
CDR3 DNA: TGTGCCAGCAGCTTACCCGGGACAGGGTATAATGTCGATGGCTACACCTTC

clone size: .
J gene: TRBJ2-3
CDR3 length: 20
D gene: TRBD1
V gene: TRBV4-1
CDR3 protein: CASSQGRLLRGRPSTDTQYF
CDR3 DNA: TGCGCCAGCAGCCAAGGGCGCCTCCTGAGGGGGCGGCCTAGCACAGATACGCAGTATTTT